This is a list of T cell receptor beta chains from one sample in a study of cytomegalovirus exposure and HLA in healthy donors. The data were produced by immunoSEQ multiplex PCR, yet TCRdb's version contains in-frame clones alone and is incomplete. This table holds about 130,000 clones, 77% found once. Sample: PBMCs. All receptors derive from a man under 40 in good health and CMV-seronegative. The CDR3 runs from the conserved cysteine through the conserved F or W. Each record gives: V gene, CDR3 length, J gene, D gene, clone size, CDR3 DNA, CDR3 protein. The D gene is left open where the match is weak. Size is omitted from some rows. Given values are once, few, many or a class for expanded clones.

>TRBV19|14|TRBJ2-7|TRBD2|.
TGTGCCAGTAGAACTAGCGGGAGCTTCTACGAGCAGTACTTC
CASRTSGSFYEQYF
>TRBV28|13|TRBJ1-2|TRBD1|.
TGTGCCAGCAGGATACAGGGGACTTATGGCTACACCTTC
CASRIQGTYGYTF
>TRBV6-5|14|TRBJ1-2|TRBD1|.
TGTGCCAGCAGTTCGACAGGGAGTATTGGAGGCTACACCTTC
CASSSTGSIGGYTF
>TRBV27|15|TRBJ2-2|.|few
TGTGCCAGCAGGCCGGAGGGGATGGGTCCCGGGGAGCTGTTTTTT
CASRPEGMGPGELFF
>TRBV4-1|14|TRBJ1-3|.|.
TGCGCCAGCAGCCGGACAAGCTCTGGAAACACCATATATTTT
CASSRTSSGNTIYF
>TRBV25-1|17|TRBJ2-3|TRBD2|few
TGTGCCAGCAGTGAATGGAATAGACTAGCACGGACAGATACGCAGTATTTT
CASSEWNRLARTDTQYF
>TRBV11-2|15|TRBJ2-1|.|once
TGTGCCAGCAGCTTAGGGTGGGAGTCCTACAATGAGCAGTTCTTC
CASSLGWESYNEQFF
>TRBV29-1|16|TRBJ2-7|TRBD2|.
TGCAGCGCCCACCGCAGGCGAACTAGCGGGAGCCGCGAGCAGTACTTC
CSAHRRRTSGSREQYF
>TRBV18|14|TRBJ2-4|.|.
TGTGCCAGCTCACCACCACAGGGTTCAAACATTCAGTACTTC
CASSPPQGSNIQYF
>TRBV6-1|14|TRBJ2-1|TRBD2|.
TGTGCCAGCAGTGACGGGGGGGGTAGGCATGAGCAGTTCTTC
CASSDGGGRHEQFF
>TRBV2|13|TRBJ1-2|.|.
TGTGCCAGCAGTCTCCAGGGAGGGTATGGCTACACCTTC
CASSLQGGYGYTF
>TRBV18|16|TRBJ2-3|TRBD2|few
TGTGCCAGCTCTCAACGGACTAGCGGGGGCAAAGATACGCAGTATTTT
CASSQRTSGGKDTQYF
>TRBV28|17|TRBJ1-1|.|.
TGTGCCAGCAGTTTATTAGGGGCCTTATGGGAACGCACTGAAGCTTTCTTT
CASSLLGALWERTEAFF
>TRBV28|16|TRBJ1-4|TRBD1|.
TGTGCCAGCAGCCCTTACCTACAGGGGACTAATGAAAAACTGTTTTTT
CASSPYLQGTNEKLFF
>TRBV9|14|TRBJ2-7|.|.
TGTGCCAGCAGCGTAGGAGGGAGTTCCTACGAGCAGTACTTC
CASSVGGSSYEQYF
>TRBV6-1|11|TRBJ2-1|.|.
TGTGCCAGCAGTGAATATCTTGAGCAGTTCTTC
CASSEYLEQFF
>TRBV28|16|TRBJ2-3|.|few
TGTGCCAGCAGTACCTCACCTAGCATAGGTACAGATACGCAGTATTTT
CASSTSPSIGTDTQYF
>TRBV9|15|TRBJ2-1|TRBD2|.
TGTGCCAGCAGCGACGGACTAGCGGGAGTATCTGAGCAGTTCTTC
CASSDGLAGVSEQFF
>TRBV6-1|16|TRBJ2-1|TRBD2|.
TGTGCCAGCAGTGAAGTGGGGGCACTAGCGGCCGGGCGGCAGTTCTTC
CASSEVGALAAGRQFF
>TRBV6-6|16|TRBJ1-4|.|.
TGTGCCAGCAGTTATAGTCTGACTGCAACTAATGAAAAACTGTTTTTT
CASSYSLTATNEKLFF
>TRBV5-6|13|TRBJ2-1|.|.
TGTGCCAGCAGCCCTGGGCAGAACAATGAGCAGTTCTTC
CASSPGQNNEQFF
>TRBV7-8|16|TRBJ1-5|TRBD1|.
TGTGCCAGCAGCTTACTACAGGGGATTAGCAATCAGCCCCAGCATTTT
CASSLLQGISNQPQHF
>TRBV7-6|15|TRBJ2-5|.|.
TGTGCCAGCAGCCCCACGGGAGCGGACCAAGAGACCCAGTACTTC
CASSPTGADQETQYF
>TRBV19|16|TRBJ2-7|TRBD1|.
TGTGCCAGTAGTCTCGCTCACAGGGGTCTCTCCTACGAGCAGTACTTC
CASSLAHRGLSYEQYF
>TRBV19|12|TRBJ1-1|.|.
TGTGCCAGTAGTATAGGGCAAATGCACGCTTTCTTT
CASSIGQMHAFF
>TRBV6-1|14|TRBJ2-7|TRBD1|.
TGTGCCAGCAGGAGGGACAGGGCCTCGTGGGAGCAGTACTTC
CASRRDRASWEQYF
>TRBV28|14|TRBJ2-7|.|few
TGTGCCAGCAGTTTGTGGACTAACTCCTACGAGCAGTACTTC
CASSLWTNSYEQYF
>TRBV11-2|16|TRBJ2-7|TRBD2|.
TGTGCCAGCAGCCCCGCGACTAGCTATATGGTCTACGAGCAGTACTTC
CASSPATSYMVYEQYF
>TRBV6-6|15|TRBJ1-1|TRBD1|.
TGTGCCAGCAGTTCGACAGGGTTTGGTGGGACTGAAGCTTTCTTT
CASSSTGFGGTEAFF